The sequence of this T cell receptor (beta chain) was determined in a study of blood T cell repertoires in COVID-19 (dated by TCRdb to about 2020). Regarding the complete study: Samples covering the acute and convalescent phases of COVID-19 were provided by collaborators in the United States, Italy and Spain. The material from the prospective study consisted of cDNA or gDNA derived from T cells, B-cell-depleted T cells, or PBMCs. Subjects who had been exposed to COVID-19, were actively infected with it, or had recovered from it provided the deeply sampled blood TCRbeta repertoires that made up the dataset. A freely available public database, intended as a resource for researchers studying the immune response to SARS-CoV-2, is where the repertoires were released. Samples were obtained from the ongoing ImmuneRACE study (first 160 participants) and from roughly 1,300 subjects provided by 6 global collaborators. Nearly every sample came with metadata listing a de-identified subject ID, COVID-19 status, age in years and sex. Where available, HLA class I and class II types were obtained from metadata supplied by the sample provider rather than from assay-based typing.

The immunoSEQ Assay, a bias-controlled multiplex PCR, was used to amplify TCRbeta CDR3 regions from genomic DNA. Under the source paper's analysis protocol: Nucleated cell counts per sample were estimated from amplification of reference gene primers within the assay. Sequence reads were collapsed and filtered to measure the absolute abundance of every unique TCRbeta CDR3 rearrangement. For each sample, productive Simpson clonality was calculated as the square root of Simpson's diversity index over productive rearrangements. Imported from immuneACCESS, the table was reduced by TCRdb to in-frame sequences with V and J called. These copies leave out some clones; in studies compared against another copy, an unresolved V gene accounts for under half, and the cause of the remainder is not known. The V and J calls and clone size were taken over from that table, and D and trimming were inferred from the DNA. The sample has roughly 250,000 clones on record, around nine tenths of them singletons. The ten largest clones take up around 2% of the sample.

In the prospective study, participants were roughly 18 to 90 years old, resided in 24 geographic areas of the United States, and were enrolled through a virtual design. In the prospective study, participants were assigned to cohorts based on the clinical history participants reported in a screening survey and a study questionnaire. Recovered participants in ImmuneRACE Cohort 3 were defined as having two consecutive negative NP/OP PCR tests, clearance from a healthcare professional, or resolution of symptoms. Mobile phlebotomists in the prospective study collected whole blood, serum and a nasopharyngeal or oropharyngeal swab from every participant. Additional blood draws and questionnaires over a 2-month period could optionally be provided by prospective study participants. Prospective study blood samples were shipped either frozen or at room temperature before DNA extraction. With regard to this clone: Which antigen it targets is not known. No base quality values were provided; no much bigger clone lies one nucleotide off.

The germline V gene (reference sequence) supplies CDR1 SGHNT and CDR2 YYREEE. Measured from the cysteine to the phenylalanine, the CDR3 is 14 residues long. The entry retains the CDR3 DNA only, 42 bases that are in frame from base 1. A distance of 6 bases separates the germline ends of V and J, which lose 3 bases and 0 bases respectively. Broader findings and caveats from the paper: The quantity of clinical and demographic metadata differed by source and by participant and was supplied without curation.

The sample comprised PBMCs or T cells enriched from blood (not recorded which). The chain employs TRBV5-4 and TRBJ1-4, with no confidently assigned D gene. This TCR was sampled from a woman aged 18-30 years who had recovered from COVID-19. The bases are TGTGCCAGCAGCTCAAAAACAACTAATGAAAAACTGTTTTTT. Translated, this gives CASSSKTTNEKLFF.